This record covers a single TCR beta chain. Its specificity is unknown. Time point denoted: pre-sensitization, week 0. This sample's treatment: therapeutic diphenylcyclopropenone sensitization with weekly scalp DPC. In every case, blood was obtained before the patch test was applied. Donors were 18 to 70-year-old alopecia patients suitable for DPC. Each CDR3 protein is one row after TCRdb ran MiXCR on the RACE reads. The profile covers roughly 250,000 distinct CDR3 sequences, with over 8% appearing a single time and 2% to 3% taken by the ten largest. This record comes from a study of human T cells and chemical hapten exposure. Study observations and caveats: Unchanged with DPC sensitization were TCRs above 1 in 1000 frequency. All donors were alopecia patients, so their immunity may differ from that of healthy people.

V was pared by 8 bases and J by 2 bases, with 13 bases between. The CDR3 consists of 13 residues. Germline CDR1 is MNHEY and CDR2 is SMNVEV (reference sequence). The sample was whole blood, taken in connection with sensitization to the hapten diphenylcyclopropenone (DPC). The J gene is TRBJ2-7, the V gene TRBV27, with D hard to call. This clonotype was sampled from a woman in her thirties or forties with alopecia areata. Some clones in this sample may be carry-over from other donors' samples. The CDR3 spells CASSKRAPYEQYF. CDR3 DNA sequence: TGTGCCAGCTCTAAAAGGGCCCCCTACGAGCAGTACTTC.